What follows describes a single T cell receptor beta chain. Its antigen is undetermined. The data originate from a study of radiotherapy plus CTLA-4 blockade in lung cancer. Study-level points and caveats: Early clonal dynamics of blood T cells, together with interferon-beta, were reported as the best response predictor.

Data came from immunoSEQ multiplex PCR; TCRdb stores just in-frame clones and leaves some out. There are about 120,000 clones in the sample; 80% to 90% occur only once, and 6.9% lies in the top ten. The CDR3 is made up of 14 amino acids. Looked up from germline, CDR1 is SGHNT and CDR2 is YENEEA. The junction had 11 bases not matched to a gene; V was cut back by 11 bases and J by 2 bases. The chain recombines TRBV11-3 with TRBJ1-2, with 7 bases fitting TRBD1. Sequenced material: peripheral blood, taken from a patient treated with radiotherapy plus ipilimumab. The receptor was derived from a human donor with non-small cell lung cancer that progressed on radiotherapy plus ipilimumab. The CDR3: CARSRGVKNYGYTF. The CDR3 nucleotides read TGTGCCCGATCCAGGGGGGTAAAGAACTATGGCTACACCTTC.